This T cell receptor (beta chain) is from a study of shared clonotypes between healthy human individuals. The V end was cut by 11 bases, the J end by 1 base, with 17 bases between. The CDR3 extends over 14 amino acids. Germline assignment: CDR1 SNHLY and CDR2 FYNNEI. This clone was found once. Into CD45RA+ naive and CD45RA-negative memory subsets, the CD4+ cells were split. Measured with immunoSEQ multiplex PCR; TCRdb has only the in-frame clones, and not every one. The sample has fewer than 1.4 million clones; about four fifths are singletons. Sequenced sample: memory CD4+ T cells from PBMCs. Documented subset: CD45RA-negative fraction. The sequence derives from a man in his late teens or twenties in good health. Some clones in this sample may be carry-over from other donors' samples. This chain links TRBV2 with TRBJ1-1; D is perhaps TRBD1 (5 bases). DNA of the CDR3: TGTGCCTCAACCATCGGCAGGGAGAACACTGAAGCTTTCTTT. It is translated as CASTIGRENTEAFF. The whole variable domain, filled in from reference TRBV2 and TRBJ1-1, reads EPEVTQTPSHQVTQMGQEVILRCVPISNHLYFYWYRQILGQKVEFLVSFYNNEISEKSEIFDDQFSVERPDGSNFTLKIRSTKLEDSAMYFCASTIGRENTEAFFGQGTRLTVV.